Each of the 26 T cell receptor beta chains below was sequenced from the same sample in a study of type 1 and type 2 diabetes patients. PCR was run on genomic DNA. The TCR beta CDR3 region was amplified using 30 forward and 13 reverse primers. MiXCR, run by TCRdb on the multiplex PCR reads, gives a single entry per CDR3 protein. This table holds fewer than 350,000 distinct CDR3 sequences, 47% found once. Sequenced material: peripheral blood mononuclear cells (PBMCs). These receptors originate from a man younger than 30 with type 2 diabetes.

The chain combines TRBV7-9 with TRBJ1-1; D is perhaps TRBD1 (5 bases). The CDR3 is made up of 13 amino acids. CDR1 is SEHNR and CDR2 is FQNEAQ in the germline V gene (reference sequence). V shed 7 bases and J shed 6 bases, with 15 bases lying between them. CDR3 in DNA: TGTGCCAGCATCAAACAGGATGGGGCTGAAGCTTTCTTT. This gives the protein CASIKQDGAEAFF.

CDR3 DNA: TGTGCCAGCAGCGGACATGGTGGACCTGAAGCTTTCTTT. Translation gives CASSGHGGPEAFF. The chain uses TRBV7-9 and TRBJ1-1; D is possibly TRBD1 (5 bases). The CDR3 sequence is 13 residues long. V lost 5 bases, J lost 6 bases, and 13 bases lay in between. From germline, CDR1 is SEHNR and CDR2 FQNEAQ (reference sequence).

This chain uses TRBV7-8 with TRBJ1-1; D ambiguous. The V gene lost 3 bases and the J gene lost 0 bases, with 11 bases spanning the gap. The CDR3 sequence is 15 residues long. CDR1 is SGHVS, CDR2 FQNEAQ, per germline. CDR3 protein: CASSLSGGLNTEAFF. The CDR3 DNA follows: TGTGCCAGCAGCTTGTCCGGTGGGTTGAACACTGAAGCTTTCTTT.

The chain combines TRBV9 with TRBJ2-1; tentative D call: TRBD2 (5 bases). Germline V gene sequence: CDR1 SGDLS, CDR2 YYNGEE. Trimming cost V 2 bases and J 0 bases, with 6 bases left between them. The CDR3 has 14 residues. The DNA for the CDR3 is TGTGCCAGCAGCGTCACTAGCTCCTACAATGAGCAGTTCTTC. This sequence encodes CASSVTSSYNEQFF. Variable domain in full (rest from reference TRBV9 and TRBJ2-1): DSGVTQTPKHLITATGQRVTLRCSPRSGDLSVYWYQQSLDQGLQFLIQYYNGEERAKGNILERFSAQQFPDLHSELNLSSLELGDSALYFCASSVTSSYNEQFFGPGTRLTVL.

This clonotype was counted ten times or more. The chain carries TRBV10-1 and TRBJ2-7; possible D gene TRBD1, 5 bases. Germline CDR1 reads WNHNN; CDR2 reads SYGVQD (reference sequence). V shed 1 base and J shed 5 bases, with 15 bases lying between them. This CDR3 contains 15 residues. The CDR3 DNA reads TGCGCCAGCAGTGAGTTACCCCAGGAAGGGGACGAGCAGTACTTC. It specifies CASSELPQEGDEQYF.

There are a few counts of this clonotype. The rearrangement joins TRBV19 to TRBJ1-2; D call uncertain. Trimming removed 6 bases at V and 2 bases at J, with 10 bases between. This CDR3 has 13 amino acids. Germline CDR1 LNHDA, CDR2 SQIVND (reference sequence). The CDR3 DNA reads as TGTGCCAGTAGGGGCTTCACCAACTATGGCTACACCTTC. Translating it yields CASRGFTNYGYTF.

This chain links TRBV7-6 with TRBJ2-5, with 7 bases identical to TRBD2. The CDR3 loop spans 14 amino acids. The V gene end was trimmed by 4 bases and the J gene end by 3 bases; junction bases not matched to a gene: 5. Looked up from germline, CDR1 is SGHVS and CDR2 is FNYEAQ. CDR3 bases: TGTGCCAGCAGCTCCCCGGCGGGGGAAGAGACCCAGTACTTC. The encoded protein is CASSSPAGEETQYF.

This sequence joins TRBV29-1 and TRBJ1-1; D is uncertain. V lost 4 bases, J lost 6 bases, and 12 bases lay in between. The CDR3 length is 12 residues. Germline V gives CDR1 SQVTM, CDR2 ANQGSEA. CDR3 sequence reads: CSVVETYAEAFF. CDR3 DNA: TGCAGCGTTGTGGAGACTTACGCTGAAGCTTTCTTT.

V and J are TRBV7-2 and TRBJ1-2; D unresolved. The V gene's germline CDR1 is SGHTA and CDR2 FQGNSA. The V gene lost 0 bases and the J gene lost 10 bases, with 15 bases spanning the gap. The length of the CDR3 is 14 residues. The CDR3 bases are TGTGCCAGCAGCTTAGCGCTGGGTAAATCTGACTACACCTTC. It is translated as CASSLALGKSDYTF.

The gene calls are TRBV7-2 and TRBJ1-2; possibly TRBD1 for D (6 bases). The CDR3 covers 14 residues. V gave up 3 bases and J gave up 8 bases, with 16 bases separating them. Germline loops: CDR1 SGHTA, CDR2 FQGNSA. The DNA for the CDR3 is TGTGCCAGCAGCTTGGGGCAGGGGTTGTGGGGCTACACCTTC. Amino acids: CASSLGQGLWGYTF.

As DNA, the CDR3 is TGTGCCAGTAGTATTGCTCGGACAGATACGCAGTATTTT. Translating gives CASSIARTDTQYF. The rearrangement joins TRBV19 to TRBJ2-3; no firm D call. The CDR3 sequence is 13 residues long. V gave up 3 bases and J gave up 3 bases, with 7 bases separating them. Germline V lookup: CDR1 LNHDA, CDR2 SQIVND (reference sequence).

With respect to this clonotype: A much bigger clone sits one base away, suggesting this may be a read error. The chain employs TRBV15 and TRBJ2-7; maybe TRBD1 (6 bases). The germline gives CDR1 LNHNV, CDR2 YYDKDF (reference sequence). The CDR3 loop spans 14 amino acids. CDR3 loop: CVTSRGQPSSEQYF. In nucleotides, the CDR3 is TGTGTCACCAGCAGAGGACAGCCTTCCAGCGAGCAGTACTTC.

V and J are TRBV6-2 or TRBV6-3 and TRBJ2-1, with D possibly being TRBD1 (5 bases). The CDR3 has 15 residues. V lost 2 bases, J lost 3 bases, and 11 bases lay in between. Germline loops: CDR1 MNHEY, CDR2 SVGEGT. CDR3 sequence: CASSYLGVSYNEQFF. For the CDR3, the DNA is TGTGCCAGCAGTTACCTAGGGGTTAGCTACAATGAGCAGTTCTTC.

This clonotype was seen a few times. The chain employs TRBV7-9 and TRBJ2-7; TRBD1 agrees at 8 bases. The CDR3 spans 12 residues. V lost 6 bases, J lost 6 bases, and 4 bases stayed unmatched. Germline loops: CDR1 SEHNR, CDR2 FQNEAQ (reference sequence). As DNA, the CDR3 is TGTGCCAGCAGAGAACAGGGGGGCGAGCAGTACTTC. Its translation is CASREQGGEQYF.

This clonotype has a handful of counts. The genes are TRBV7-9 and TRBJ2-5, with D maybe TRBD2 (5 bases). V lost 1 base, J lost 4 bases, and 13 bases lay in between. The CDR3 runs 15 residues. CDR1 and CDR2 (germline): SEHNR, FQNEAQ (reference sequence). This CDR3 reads CASSLVWAGRETQYF. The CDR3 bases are TGTGCCAGCAGCTTAGTCTGGGCGGGTCGAGAGACCCAGTACTTC.

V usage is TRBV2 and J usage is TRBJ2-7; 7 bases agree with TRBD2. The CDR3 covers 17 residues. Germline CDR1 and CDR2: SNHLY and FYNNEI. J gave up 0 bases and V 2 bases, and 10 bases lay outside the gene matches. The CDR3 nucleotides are TGTGCCAGCAGTGAACCTGTCAAGCGGGATGCCTCCTACGAGCAGTACTTC. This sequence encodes CASSEPVKRDASYEQYF.

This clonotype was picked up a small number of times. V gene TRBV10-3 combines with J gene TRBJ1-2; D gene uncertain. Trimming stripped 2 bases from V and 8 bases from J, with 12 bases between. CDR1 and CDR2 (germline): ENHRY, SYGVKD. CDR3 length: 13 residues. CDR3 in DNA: TGTGCCATCAGTGAGGGACGTGAGGAGGGCTACACCTTC. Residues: CAISEGREEGYTF.

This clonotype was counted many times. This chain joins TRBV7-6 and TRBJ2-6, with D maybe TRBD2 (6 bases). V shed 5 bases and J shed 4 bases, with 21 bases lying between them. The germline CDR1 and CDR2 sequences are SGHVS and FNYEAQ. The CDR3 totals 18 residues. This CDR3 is CASSPLSSGDVGANVLTF. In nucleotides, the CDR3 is TGTGCCAGCAGCCCCCTTAGTTCGGGAGATGTCGGGGCCAACGTCCTGACTTTC.

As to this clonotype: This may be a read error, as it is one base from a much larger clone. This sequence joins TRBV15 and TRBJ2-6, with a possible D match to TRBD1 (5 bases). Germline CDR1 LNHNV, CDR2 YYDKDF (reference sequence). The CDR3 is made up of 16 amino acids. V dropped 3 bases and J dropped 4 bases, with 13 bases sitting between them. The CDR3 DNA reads TGTGCCACCAGCAGGGAGACAGATCCCGGGGCCAACGTCCTGACTTTC. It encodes CATSRETDPGANVLTF.

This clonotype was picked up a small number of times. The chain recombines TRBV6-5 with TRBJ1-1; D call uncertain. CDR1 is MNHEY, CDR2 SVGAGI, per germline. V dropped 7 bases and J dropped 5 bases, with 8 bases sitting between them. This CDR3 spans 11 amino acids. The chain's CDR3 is CASKGGTEAFF. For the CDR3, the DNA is TGTGCCAGCAAGGGTGGAACTGAAGCTTTCTTT.

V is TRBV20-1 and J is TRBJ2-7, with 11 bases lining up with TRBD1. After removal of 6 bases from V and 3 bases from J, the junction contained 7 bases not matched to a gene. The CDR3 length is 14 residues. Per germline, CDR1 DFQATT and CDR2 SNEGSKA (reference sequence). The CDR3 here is CSAIGTGGHYEQYF. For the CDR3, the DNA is TGCAGTGCCATCGGGACAGGGGGTCACTACGAGCAGTACTTC.

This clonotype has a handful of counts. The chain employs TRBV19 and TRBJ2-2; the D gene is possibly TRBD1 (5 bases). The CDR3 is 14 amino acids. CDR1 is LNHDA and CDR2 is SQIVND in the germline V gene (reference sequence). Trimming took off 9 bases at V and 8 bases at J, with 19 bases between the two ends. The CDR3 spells CASQRSRGMGELFF. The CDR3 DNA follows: TGTGCCAGCCAAAGGTCTAGGGGAATGGGGGAGCTGTTTTTT.

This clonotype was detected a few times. The CDR3 loop reads CASSPWDRYSNQPQHF. For the CDR3, the DNA is TGTGCCAGCAGCCCATGGGACAGATATAGCAATCAGCCCCAGCATTTT. The chain carries TRBV7-8 and TRBJ1-5; TRBD1 agrees at 7 bases. The germline gives CDR1 SGHVS, CDR2 FQNEAQ. CDR3 length equals 16 residues. J lost 0 bases, V lost 5 bases, and 7 bases had no gene match. Looking up the rest from reference TRBV7-8 and TRBJ1-5 gives the full variable domain: GAGVSQSPRYKVAKRGQDVALRCDPISGHVSLFWYQQALGQGPEFLTYFQNEAQLDKSGLPSDRFFAERPEGSVSTLKIQRTQQEDSAVYLCASSPWDRYSNQPQHFGDGTRLSIL.

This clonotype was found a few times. The DNA of the CDR3 is TGTGCCAGCAGGACTGAGGGGATGAACACTGAAGCTTTCTTT. Translating gives CASRTEGMNTEAFF. The V and J genes are TRBV2 and TRBJ1-1, with D possibly being TRBD1 (5 bases). V lost 6 bases and J lost 0, with 11 bases in between. The CDR3 covers 14 residues. Germline values: CDR1 SNHLY, CDR2 FYNNEI. The full variable domain, in which reference TRBV2 and TRBJ1-1 provide the parts outside the CDR3, is EPEVTQTPSHQVTQMGQEVILRCVPISNHLYFYWYRQILGQKVEFLVSFYNNEISEKSEIFDDQFSVERPDGSNFTLKIRSTKLEDSAMYFCASRTEGMNTEAFFGQGTRLTVV.

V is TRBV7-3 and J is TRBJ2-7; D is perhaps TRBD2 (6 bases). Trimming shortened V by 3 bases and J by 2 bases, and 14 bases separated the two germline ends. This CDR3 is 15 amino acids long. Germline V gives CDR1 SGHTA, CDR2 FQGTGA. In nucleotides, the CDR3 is TGTGCCAGCAGCTTGATTGGGGCGGGAACCTACGAGCAGTACTTC. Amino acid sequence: CASSLIGAGTYEQYF.

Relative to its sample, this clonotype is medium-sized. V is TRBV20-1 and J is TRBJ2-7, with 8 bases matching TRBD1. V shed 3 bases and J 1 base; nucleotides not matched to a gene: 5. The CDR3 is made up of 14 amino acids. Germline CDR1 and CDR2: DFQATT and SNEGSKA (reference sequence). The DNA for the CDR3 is TGCAGTGCTAGGGACAGGGTCGATTCCTACGAGCAGTACTTC. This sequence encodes CSARDRVDSYEQYF.